Listed below are T cell receptor beta chains from one sample, sequenced in a study of T cell responses to AZD1222 COVID-19 vaccine. Only in-frame clones appear in the TCRdb table, and some are missing; sequencing was by immunoSEQ multiplex PCR. This sample yields some 99,000 clones, of which 75% to 90% are seen a single time; around 4.8% belongs to the top ten. The sequencing here drew on peripheral blood, taken on day 0 of AZD1222 vaccination. These receptor sequences come from an adult in good health. Both conserved end residues are part of each CDR3. Each record gives: CDR3 protein, D gene, clone size, J gene, V gene, CDR3 length. The D gene is left open where the match is weak. Part of the rows lack a size; the others show once, few, many or a class for expanded clones.

CDR3aa: CASSEWVRGRNITNEQFF; d_gene: -; abundance: -; j_gene: TRBJ2-1; v_gene: TRBV25-1; len: 18
CDR3aa: CASSDQTGGYQPQHF; d_gene: TRBD1; abundance: -; j_gene: TRBJ1-5; v_gene: TRBV6-1; len: 15
CDR3aa: CASSMDNSPLHF; d_gene: -; abundance: -; j_gene: TRBJ1-6; v_gene: TRBV19; len: 12
CDR3aa: CGATGGNQPQHF; d_gene: TRBD1; abundance: once; j_gene: TRBJ1-5; v_gene: TRBV28; len: 12
CDR3aa: CASSGDLGNTIYF; d_gene: -; abundance: -; j_gene: TRBJ1-3; v_gene: TRBV19; len: 13
CDR3aa: CASSEVPGQGGDTQYF; d_gene: TRBD1; abundance: -; j_gene: TRBJ2-3; v_gene: TRBV6-4; len: 16
CDR3aa: CAISGPGDSDGELFF; d_gene: TRBD1; abundance: -; j_gene: TRBJ2-2; v_gene: TRBV10-3; len: 15
CDR3aa: CASSWDRQREGTLSSYEQYF; d_gene: TRBD2; abundance: -; j_gene: TRBJ2-7; v_gene: TRBV28; len: 20
CDR3aa: CASSLEGGRYGYTF; d_gene: TRBD1; abundance: -; j_gene: TRBJ1-2; v_gene: TRBV5-1; len: 14
CDR3aa: CASSQVSGVDYGYTF; d_gene: -; abundance: -; j_gene: TRBJ1-2; v_gene: TRBV4-2; len: 15
CDR3aa: CASSASTSGITDTQYF; d_gene: TRBD2; abundance: -; j_gene: TRBJ2-3; v_gene: TRBV6-1; len: 16
CDR3aa: CASSPGLGGTGNTIYF; d_gene: -; abundance: -; j_gene: TRBJ1-3; v_gene: TRBV7-2; len: 16
CDR3aa: CASSPQPGTAGGSEKLFF; d_gene: -; abundance: -; j_gene: TRBJ1-4; v_gene: TRBV3-1/TRBV3-2; len: 18